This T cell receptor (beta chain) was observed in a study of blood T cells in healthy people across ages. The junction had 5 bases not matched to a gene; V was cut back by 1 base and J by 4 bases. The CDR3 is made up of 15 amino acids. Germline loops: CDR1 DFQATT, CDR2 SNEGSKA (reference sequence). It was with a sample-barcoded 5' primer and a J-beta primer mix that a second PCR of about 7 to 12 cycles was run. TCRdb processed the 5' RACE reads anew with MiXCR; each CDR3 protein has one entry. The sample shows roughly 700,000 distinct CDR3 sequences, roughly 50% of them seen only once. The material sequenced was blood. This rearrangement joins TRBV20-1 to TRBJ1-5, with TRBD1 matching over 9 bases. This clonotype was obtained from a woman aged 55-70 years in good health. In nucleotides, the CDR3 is TGCAGTGCTAGAGCAATGGGACAGGGAAATCAGCCCCAGCATTTT. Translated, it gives CSARAMGQGNQPQHF.